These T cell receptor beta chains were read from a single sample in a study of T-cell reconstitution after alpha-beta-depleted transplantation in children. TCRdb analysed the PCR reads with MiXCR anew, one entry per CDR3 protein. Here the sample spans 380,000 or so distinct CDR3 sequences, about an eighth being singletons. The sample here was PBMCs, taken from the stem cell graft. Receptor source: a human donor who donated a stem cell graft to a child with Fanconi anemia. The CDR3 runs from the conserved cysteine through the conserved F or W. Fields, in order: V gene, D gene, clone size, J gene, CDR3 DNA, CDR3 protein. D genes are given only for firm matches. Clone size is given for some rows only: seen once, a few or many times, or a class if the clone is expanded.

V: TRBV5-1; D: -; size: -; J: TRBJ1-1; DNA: TGCGCCAGCAGCTTGAACACAGGAATACCTGAAGCTTTCTTT; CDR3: CASSLNTGIPEAFF
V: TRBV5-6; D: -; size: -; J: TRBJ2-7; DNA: TGTGCCAGCAGCTCCGACCGGGGGTTCGCTTACGAGCAGTACTTC; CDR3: CASSSDRGFAYEQYF
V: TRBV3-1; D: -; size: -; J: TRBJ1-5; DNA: TGTGCCAGCAGCCCCAAAATCAATCAGCCCCAGCATTTT; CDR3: CASSPKINQPQHF
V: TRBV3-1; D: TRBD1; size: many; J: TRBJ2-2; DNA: TGTGCCAGTAGACAGGGGGAAAGTTTATTCGGGGAGCTGTTTTTT; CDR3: CASRQGESLFGELFF
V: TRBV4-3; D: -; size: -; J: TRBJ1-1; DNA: TGCGCCAGCAGCCATGGCGGGAACACTGAAGCTTTCTTT; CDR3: CASSHGGNTEAFF
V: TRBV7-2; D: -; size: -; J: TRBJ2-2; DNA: TGTGCCAGCAGCTTAGTATCCGACACCGGGGAGCTGTTTTTT; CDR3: CASSLVSDTGELFF
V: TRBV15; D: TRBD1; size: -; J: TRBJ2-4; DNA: TGTGCCACCAGCAGAGAAACAGGGGGCTCAAACATTCAGTACTTC; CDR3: CATSRETGGSNIQYF
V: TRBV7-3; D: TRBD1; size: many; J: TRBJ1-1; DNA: TGTGCCAGCAGCTTAAGCCGGGACAGAGAAGCTTTCTTT; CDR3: CASSLSRDREAFF
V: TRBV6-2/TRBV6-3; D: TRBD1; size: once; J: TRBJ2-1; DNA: TGTGCCAGCCATTCGACAGGGATCAATGAGCAGTTCTTC; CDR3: CASHSTGINEQFF
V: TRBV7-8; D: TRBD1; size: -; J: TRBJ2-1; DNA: TGTGCCAGCACCTCTAATCCGGACAGGGGGATCGATGAGCAGTTCTTC; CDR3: CASTSNPDRGIDEQFF
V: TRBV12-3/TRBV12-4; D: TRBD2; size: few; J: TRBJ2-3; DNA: TGTGCCAGCAGTGTCTCTAGCGGGGGAATAGATACGCAGTATTTT; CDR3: CASSVSSGGIDTQYF
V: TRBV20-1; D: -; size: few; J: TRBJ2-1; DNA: TGCAGTGCTAGCGGGCAGCGGGCCATCAATGAGCAGTTCTTC; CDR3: CSASGQRAINEQFF
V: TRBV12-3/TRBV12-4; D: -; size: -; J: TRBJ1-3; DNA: TGTGCCAGCAGTTTTAGCCCCCTTGGAAACACCATATATTTT; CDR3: CASSFSPLGNTIYF
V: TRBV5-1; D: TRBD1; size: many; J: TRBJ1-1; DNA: TGCGCCAGCAGCTTAGGACAGGGAGGAGTGTGGACTGAAGCTTTCTTT; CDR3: CASSLGQGGVWTEAFF
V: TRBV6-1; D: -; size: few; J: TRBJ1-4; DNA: TGTGCCGCCCGAGACAGTGCAACTAATGAAAAACTGTTTTTT; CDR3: CAARDSATNEKLFF
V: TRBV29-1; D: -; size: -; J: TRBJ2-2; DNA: TGCAGCGCTAAGGGGGCCGGGGAGCTGTTTTTT; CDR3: CSAKGAGELFF
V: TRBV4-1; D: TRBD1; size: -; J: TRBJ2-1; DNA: TGCGCCAGCAGCCTCCGAATGGGGCAGGGGGTTGACGATGAGCAGTTCTTC; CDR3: CASSLRMGQGVDDEQFF
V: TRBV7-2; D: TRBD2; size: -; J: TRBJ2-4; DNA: TGTGCCAGCAGCTTATACCAGCGGGGGGTAGCAGACATTCAGTACTTC; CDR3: CASSLYQRGVADIQYF
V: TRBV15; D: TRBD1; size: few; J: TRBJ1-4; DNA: TGTGCCACCAGCAGAGATCCAGGGGGGACTAATGAAAAACTGTTTTTT; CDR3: CATSRDPGGTNEKLFF
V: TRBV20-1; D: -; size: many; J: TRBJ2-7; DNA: TGCAGTGCTAGGATGTTTCGAGCCCCCTACGAGCAGTACTTC; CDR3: CSARMFRAPYEQYF
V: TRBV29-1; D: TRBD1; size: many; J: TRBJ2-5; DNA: TGCAGCGTTGGACAGGGCCCTCAAGAGACCCAGTACTTC; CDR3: CSVGQGPQETQYF
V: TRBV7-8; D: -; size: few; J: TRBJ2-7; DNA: TGTGCCAGCAGCTCTATGGGGGCCGGATCCTACGAGCAGTACTTC; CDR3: CASSSMGAGSYEQYF
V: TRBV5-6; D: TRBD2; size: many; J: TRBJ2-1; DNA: TGTGCCAGCAGAAGACTAGCGGGGTATTTTGGTGAGCAGTTCTTC; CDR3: CASRRLAGYFGEQFF
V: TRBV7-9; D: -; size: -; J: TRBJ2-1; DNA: TGTGCCAGCAGGGATTCCGGGACAACCTTCCACAATGAGCAGTTCTTC; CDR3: CASRDSGTTFHNEQFF
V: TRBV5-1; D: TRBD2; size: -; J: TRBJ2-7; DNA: TGCGCCAGCAGCTTCGTCAGCGGGGAGGTGAGGGAGCAGTACTTC; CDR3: CASSFVSGEVREQYF
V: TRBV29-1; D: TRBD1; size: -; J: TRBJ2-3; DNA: TGCAGCGTTCGGAAGGGGGCGGCCTTCACAGATACGCAGTATTTT; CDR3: CSVRKGAAFTDTQYF
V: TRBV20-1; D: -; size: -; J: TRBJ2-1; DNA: TGCAGTGCTCCTTCTAGGTCATCGGGCGATGAGCAGTTCTTC; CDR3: CSAPSRSSGDEQFF
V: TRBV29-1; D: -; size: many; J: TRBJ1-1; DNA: TGCAGCGAGAGGACAGCTATGAACACTGAAGCTTTCTTT; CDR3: CSERTAMNTEAFF
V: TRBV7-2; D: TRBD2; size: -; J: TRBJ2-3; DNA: TGTGCCAGCAGCTTAGCGGCTAGCGGGGGCGCATATGATACGCAGTATTTT; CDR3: CASSLAASGGAYDTQYF
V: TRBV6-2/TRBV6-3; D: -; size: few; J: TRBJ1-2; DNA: TGTGCCAGCACTTCGGATGGGTTCGACCTTTTCTCTGGCTACACCTTC; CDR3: CASTSDGFDLFSGYTF
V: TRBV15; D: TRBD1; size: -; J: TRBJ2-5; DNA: TGTGCCACCAGCAGAGCAAGGACAGGGGGCGTGGAGACCCAGTACTTC; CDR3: CATSRARTGGVETQYF
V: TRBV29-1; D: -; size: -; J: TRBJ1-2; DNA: TGCAGCGTTGCAAGTCGGGTTCTCGGTGGCTACACCTTC; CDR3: CSVASRVLGGYTF
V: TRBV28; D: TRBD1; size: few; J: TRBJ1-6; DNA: TGTGCCAGCAGTTTATGGGGACAGGGAAATAATTCACCCCTCCACTTT; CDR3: CASSLWGQGNNSPLHF
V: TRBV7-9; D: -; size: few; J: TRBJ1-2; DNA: TGTGCCAGCAGCTTGCAGGACCTGGATGGCTACACCTTC; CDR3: CASSLQDLDGYTF
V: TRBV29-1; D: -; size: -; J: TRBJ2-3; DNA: TGCAGCGCTAGCTCGTCCGTGAGGGATACGCAGTATTTT; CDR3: CSASSSVRDTQYF
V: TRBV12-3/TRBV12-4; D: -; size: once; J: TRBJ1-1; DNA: TGTGCCAGCGGAAAACTTATGTGGAGAACTGAAGCTTTCTTT; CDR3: CASGKLMWRTEAFF
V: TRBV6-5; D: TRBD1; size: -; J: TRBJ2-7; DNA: TGTGCCAGCAGTTACACCGCCGGGACAGGGGCCTACGAGCAGTACTTC; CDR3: CASSYTAGTGAYEQYF
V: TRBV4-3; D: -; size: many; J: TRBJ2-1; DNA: TGCGCCAGCAGCTACGGACCTTCCAATGAGCAGTTCTTC; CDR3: CASSYGPSNEQFF
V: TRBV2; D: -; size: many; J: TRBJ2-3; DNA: TGTGCCAGCCTCCTCGCACGGACCCCTGGGGATACGCAGTATTTT; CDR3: CASLLARTPGDTQYF
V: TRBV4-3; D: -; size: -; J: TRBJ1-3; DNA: TGCGCCAGCAGCCAAGGACAGGCTGGAAACACCATATATTTT; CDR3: CASSQGQAGNTIYF
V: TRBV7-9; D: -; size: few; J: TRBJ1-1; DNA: TGTGCCAGCAGCCCCGGACCAGTAAGAACTGAAGCTTTCTTT; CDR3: CASSPGPVRTEAFF
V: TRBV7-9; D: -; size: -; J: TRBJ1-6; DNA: TGTGCCAGCAGCTTGGAAATCGGGTATAATTCACCCCTCCACTTT; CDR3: CASSLEIGYNSPLHF
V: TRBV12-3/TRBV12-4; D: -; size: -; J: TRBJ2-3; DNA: TGTGCCAGCAGCCGGCGAGGGGGGCGGGGCACAGATACGCAGTATTTT; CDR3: CASSRRGGRGTDTQYF
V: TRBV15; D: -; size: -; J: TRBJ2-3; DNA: TGTGCCACCAGCGGTCTTTCAGGGTTCGGTACAGATACGCAGTATTTT; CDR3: CATSGLSGFGTDTQYF
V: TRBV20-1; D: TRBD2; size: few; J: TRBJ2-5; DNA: TGCAGTGCTAGACCGCGGGGGGTCAGAGAGACCCAGTACTTC; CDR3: CSARPRGVRETQYF
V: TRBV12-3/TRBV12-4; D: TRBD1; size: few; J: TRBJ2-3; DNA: TGTGCCAGCAGTCTCCGGACAGGAGCTAATACGCAGTATTTT; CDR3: CASSLRTGANTQYF
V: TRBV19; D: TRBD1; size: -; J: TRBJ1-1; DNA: TGTGCCAGTAGTGACAGGGAATCTGAAGCTTTCTTT; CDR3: CASSDRESEAFF
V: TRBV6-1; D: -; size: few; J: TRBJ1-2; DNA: TGTGCCAGCAGTGAAGCGCGGACAGTTTACTATGGCTACACCTTC; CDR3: CASSEARTVYYGYTF
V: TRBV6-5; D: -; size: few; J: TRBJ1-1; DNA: TGTGCCAGCCCCCAGTTTGGGCTGGGGACTGAAGCTTTCTTT; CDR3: CASPQFGLGTEAFF
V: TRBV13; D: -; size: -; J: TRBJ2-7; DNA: TGTGCCAGCAGCTTTCGGGCGGCAGTTTACGAGCAGTACTTC; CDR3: CASSFRAAVYEQYF
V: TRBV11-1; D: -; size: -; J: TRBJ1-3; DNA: TGTGCCAGCAGCCAAACAGGGATCGGAAACACCATATATTTT; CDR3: CASSQTGIGNTIYF
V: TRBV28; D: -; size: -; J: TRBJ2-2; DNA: TGTGCCAGCAGTACCCGGGAGATGATTAACACCGGGGAGCTGTTTTTT; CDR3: CASSTREMINTGELFF
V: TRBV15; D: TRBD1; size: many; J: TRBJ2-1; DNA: TGTGCCACCAGCAGAGAGGGACAGAACAATGAGCAGTTCTTC; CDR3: CATSREGQNNEQFF
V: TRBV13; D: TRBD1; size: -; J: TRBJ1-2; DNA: TGTGCCAGCAGCCTCGGACAGGGGGCCGTCTACACCTTC; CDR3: CASSLGQGAVYTF
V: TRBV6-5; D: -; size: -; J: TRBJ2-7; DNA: TGTGCCAGCAGTTCCACCGGGACACCATTCTACGAGCAGTACTTC; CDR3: CASSSTGTPFYEQYF
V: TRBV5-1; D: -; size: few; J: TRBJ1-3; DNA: TGCGCCAGCAGCTTGGGGGGGCTTTCTGGAGGAAACACCATATATTTT; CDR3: CASSLGGLSGGNTIYF
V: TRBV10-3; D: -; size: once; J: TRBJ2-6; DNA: TGTGCCGGTGCCGATCCGGGGGGGGCCAACGTCCTGACTTTC; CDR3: CAGADPGGANVLTF
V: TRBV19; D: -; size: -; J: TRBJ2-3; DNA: TGTGCCAGTAGTAAAACCGGGACTGGAGAGGATACGCAGTATTTT; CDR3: CASSKTGTGEDTQYF
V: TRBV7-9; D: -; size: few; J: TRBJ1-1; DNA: TGTGCAGTCAAAGGGGGAGTCGGCACTGAAGCTTTCTTT; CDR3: CAVKGGVGTEAFF